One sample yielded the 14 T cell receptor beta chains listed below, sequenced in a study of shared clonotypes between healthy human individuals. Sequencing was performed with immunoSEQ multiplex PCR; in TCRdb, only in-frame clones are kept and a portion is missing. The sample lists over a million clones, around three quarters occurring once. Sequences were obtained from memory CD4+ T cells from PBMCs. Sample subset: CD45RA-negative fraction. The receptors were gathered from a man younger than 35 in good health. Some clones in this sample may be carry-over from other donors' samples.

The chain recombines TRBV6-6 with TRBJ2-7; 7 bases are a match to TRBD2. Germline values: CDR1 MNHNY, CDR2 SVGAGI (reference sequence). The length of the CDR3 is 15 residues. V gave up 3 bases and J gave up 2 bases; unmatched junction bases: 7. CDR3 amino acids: CASSYSLAVTYEQYF. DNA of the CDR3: TGTGCCAGCAGTTATTCTCTAGCGGTTACCTACGAGCAGTACTTC.

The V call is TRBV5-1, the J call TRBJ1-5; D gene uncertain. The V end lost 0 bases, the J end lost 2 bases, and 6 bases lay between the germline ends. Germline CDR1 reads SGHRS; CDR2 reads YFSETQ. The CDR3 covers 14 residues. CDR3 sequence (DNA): TGCGCCAGCAGCTTGGGGATTGGCAATCAGCCCCAGCATTTT. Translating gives CASSLGIGNQPQHF.

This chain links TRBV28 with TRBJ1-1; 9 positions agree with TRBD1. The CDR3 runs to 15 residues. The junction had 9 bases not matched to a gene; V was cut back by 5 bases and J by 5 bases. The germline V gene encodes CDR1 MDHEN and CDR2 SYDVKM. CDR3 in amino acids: CASSLLGTGWTEAFF. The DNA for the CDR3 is TGTGCCAGCAGTCTTCTAGGGACAGGGTGGACTGAAGCTTTCTTT. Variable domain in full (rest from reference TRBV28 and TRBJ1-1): DVKVTQSSRYLVKRTGEKVFLECVQDMDHENMFWYRQDPGLGLRLIYFSYDVKMKEKGDIPEGYSVSREKKERFSLILESASTNQTSMYLCASSLLGTGWTEAFFGQGTRLTVV.

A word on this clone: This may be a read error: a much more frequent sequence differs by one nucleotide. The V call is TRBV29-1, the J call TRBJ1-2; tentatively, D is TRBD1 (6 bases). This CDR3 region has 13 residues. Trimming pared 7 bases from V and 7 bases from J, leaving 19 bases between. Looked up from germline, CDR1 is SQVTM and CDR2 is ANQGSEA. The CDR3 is CSAETGQIIGYTF. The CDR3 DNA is TGCAGCGCTGAGACAGGCCAAATTATTGGCTACACCTTC.

The CDR3 region is CARSFGPVSKETQYF. The CDR3, as DNA: TGTGCCAGAAGCTTCGGACCGGTATCAAAAGAGACCCAGTACTTC. This rearrangement joins TRBV5-3 to TRBJ2-5; D not resolved. TRBV5-3 is recorded as an ORF, its role being uncertain. Trimming removed 2 bases from V and 3 bases from J, with 14 bases in between. The CDR3 is 15 residues long.

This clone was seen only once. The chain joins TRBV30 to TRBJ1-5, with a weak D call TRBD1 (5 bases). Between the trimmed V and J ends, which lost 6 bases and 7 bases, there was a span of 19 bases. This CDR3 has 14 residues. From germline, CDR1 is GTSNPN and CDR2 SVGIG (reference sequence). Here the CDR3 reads CACGGKLDGQPQHF. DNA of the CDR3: TGTGCCTGTGGGGGAAAACTGGACGGACAGCCCCAGCATTTT.

CDR3 sequence reads: CASSFRDRGKTNYGYTF. CDR3 bases: TGTGCCAGCAGCTTCCGGGACAGGGGAAAAACTAACTATGGCTACACCTTC. The chain is built from TRBV2 and TRBJ1-2; 10 positions match TRBD1. Germline loops: CDR1 SNHLY, CDR2 FYNNEI. The CDR3 covers 17 residues. The junction had 10 bases not matched to a gene; V was cut back by 6 bases and J by 0 bases.

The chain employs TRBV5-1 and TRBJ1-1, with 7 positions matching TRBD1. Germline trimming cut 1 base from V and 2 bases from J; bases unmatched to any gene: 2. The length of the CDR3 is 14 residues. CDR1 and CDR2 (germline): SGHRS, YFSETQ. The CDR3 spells CASSLWDSNTEAFF. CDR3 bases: TGCGCCAGCAGCTTGTGGGACAGCAACACTGAAGCTTTCTTT.

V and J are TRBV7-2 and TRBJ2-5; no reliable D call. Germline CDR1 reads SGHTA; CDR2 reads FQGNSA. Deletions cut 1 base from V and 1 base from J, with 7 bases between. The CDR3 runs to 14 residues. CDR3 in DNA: TGTGCCAGCAGCTTAGTAGTTATCCAAGAGACCCAGTACTTC. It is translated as CASSLVVIQETQYF.

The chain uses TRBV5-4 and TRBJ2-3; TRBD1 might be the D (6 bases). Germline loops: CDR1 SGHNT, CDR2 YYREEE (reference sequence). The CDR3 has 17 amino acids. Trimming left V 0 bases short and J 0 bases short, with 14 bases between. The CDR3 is CASSLDPTGSSTDTQYF. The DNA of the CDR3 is TGTGCCAGCAGCTTGGATCCGACAGGCTCTAGCACAGATACGCAGTATTTT.

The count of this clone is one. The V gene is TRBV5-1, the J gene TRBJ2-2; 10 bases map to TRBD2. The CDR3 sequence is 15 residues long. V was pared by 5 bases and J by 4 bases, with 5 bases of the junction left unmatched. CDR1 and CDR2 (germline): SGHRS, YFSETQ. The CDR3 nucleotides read TGCGCCAGCAGTCTCGGACTAGCGGCCACCGGGGAGCTGTTTTTT. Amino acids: CASSLGLAATGELFF.

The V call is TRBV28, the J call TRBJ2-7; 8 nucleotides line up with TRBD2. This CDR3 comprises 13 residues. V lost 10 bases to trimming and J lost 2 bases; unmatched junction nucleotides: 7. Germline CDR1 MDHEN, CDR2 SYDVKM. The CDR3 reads CATSSGLAYEQYF. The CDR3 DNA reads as TGTGCCACTTCATCGGGACTAGCCTACGAGCAGTACTTC.

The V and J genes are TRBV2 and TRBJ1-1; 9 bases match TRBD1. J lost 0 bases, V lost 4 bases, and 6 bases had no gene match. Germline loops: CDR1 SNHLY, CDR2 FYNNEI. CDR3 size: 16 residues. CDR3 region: CASSGGQGGMNTEAFF. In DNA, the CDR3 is TGTGCCAGCAGTGGGGGACAGGGAGGGATGAACACTGAAGCTTTCTTT.

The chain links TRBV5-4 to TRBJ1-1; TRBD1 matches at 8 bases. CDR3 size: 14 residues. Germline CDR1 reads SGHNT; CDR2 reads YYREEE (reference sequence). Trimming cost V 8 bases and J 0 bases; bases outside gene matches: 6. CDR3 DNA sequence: TGTGCCAGTTCAGGGGGCCCCATGAACACTGAAGCTTTCTTT. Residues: CASSGGPMNTEAFF.